This T cell receptor beta chain was identified during a study of human T cells and chemical hapten exposure. Overall study context: Patients' scalps got diphenylcyclopropenone weekly throughout the approximately 25-week study. Findings of the study overall: DPC sensitization left the count of TCRs above 1 in 1000 unchanged.

Remarks on this clonotype: What it binds is not known.

In TCRdb, the RACE reads were re-called with MiXCR into one record per CDR3 protein. The sample lists approximately 90,000 distinct CDR3 sequences, around a quarter occurring once. The V gene end was trimmed by 1 base and the J gene end by 1 base; junction bases not matched to a gene: 6. Per the germline V gene, CDR1 is SGHDT and CDR2 is YYEEEE. The CDR3 has 16 residues. As for time point: patch test 3, about 24 weeks after DPC sensitization. Treatment specified: therapeutic diphenylcyclopropenone sensitization with weekly scalp DPC. This rearrangement joins TRBV5-6 to TRBJ2-5; 8 bases are a match to TRBD1. The sample consisted of whole blood, taken in connection with sensitization to the hapten diphenylcyclopropenone (DPC). The clonotype originates from a man in his forties or fifties with alopecia areata. Some clones in this sample may be carry-over from other donors' samples. CDR3 loop: CASSLSDRGFQETQYF. The CDR3, as DNA: TGTGCCAGCAGCTTGAGCGACAGGGGTTTCCAAGAGACCCAGTACTTC.